This passage covers 8 T cell receptor beta chains from one sample sequenced in a study of T cells after yellow fever vaccination. TCRdb itself ran the 5' RACE reads through MiXCR, one entry per CDR3 protein. The sample consists of about 220,000 distinct CDR3 sequences, 3% to 4% of them appearing once. The input for sequencing was CD4+ T cells sorted from PBMCs, taken 10 days after the yellow fever booster vaccination. The receptor set was obtained from a man in his late teens or twenties who received the YFV17D yellow fever vaccine.

This clonotype was detected ten times or more. The J gene is TRBJ2-5, the V gene TRBV29-1, with D maybe TRBD1 (6 bases). Germline V gene lookup returns CDR1 SQVTM and CDR2 ANQGSEA. This CDR3 is built from 13 residues. V shed 6 bases and J shed 1 base, with 12 bases lying between them. The CDR3 DNA reads as TGCAGCGTGGGACAATTTACCCAAGAGACCCAGTACTTC. This encodes CSVGQFTQETQYF.

This clonotype was picked up many times. V is TRBV21-1 and J is TRBJ1-4; TRBD1 is the table's D call and was not checked against the DNA. TRBV21-1 constitutes a pseudogene. This CDR3 contains 13 residues. The CDR3 reads CAIPGPGSEKLFF. As DNA, the CDR3 is TGTGCCATACCGGGACCCGGGAGTGAAAAACTGTTTTTT.

This clonotype appeared many times. J is TRBJ1-5 and V is TRBV20-1; 7 nucleotides match TRBD1. Germline CDR1 DFQATT, CDR2 SNEGSKA (reference sequence). The J segment lost 4 bases and the V segment lost 5 bases, leaving 11 bases of the junction unmatched. CDR3 size: 15 residues. The CDR3 is CSAGERGRPNQPQHF. The CDR3 DNA follows: TGCAGTGCTGGGGAAAGGGGGCGGCCTAATCAGCCCCAGCATTTT.

This clonotype was detected a few times. The V and J genes are TRBV7-8 and TRBJ2-3, with 9 bases lining up with TRBD2. The CDR3 is made up of 16 amino acids. CDR1 is SGHVS and CDR2 is FQNEAQ in the germline V gene. The V and J ends lost 4 bases and 6 bases, in that order; junction bases with no gene match: 11. The CDR3 DNA sequence: TGTGCCAGCAGCTCCCAAGGGCGGGGGGGGAGCGATACGCAGTATTTT. As protein: CASSSQGRGGSDTQYF.

This clonotype has ten or more counts. CDR3 protein: CASSRTAPYEQYF. The CDR3 region has the DNA TGTGCCAGCAGCCGGACAGCTCCCTACGAGCAGTACTTC. V usage is TRBV7-2 and J usage is TRBJ2-7; D is perhaps TRBD1 (6 bases). CDR1 and CDR2 (germline): SGHTA, FQGNSA. Trimming removed 5 bases from V and 2 bases from J, with 10 bases in between. This CDR3 region has 13 residues.

The V and J genes are TRBV5-1 and TRBJ2-5; TRBD1 aligns across 7 bases. Germline values: CDR1 SGHRS, CDR2 YFSETQ. J was trimmed by 2 bases and V by 4 bases; bases with no gene match: 11. This CDR3 has 16 residues. The chain's CDR3 is CASSPPRGNRQETQYF. The DNA for the CDR3 is TGCGCCAGCAGCCCGCCCAGGGGGAACAGGCAAGAGACCCAGTACTTC.

This clonotype has a count of ten or more. The CDR3 region has the DNA TGCGCCAGCAGCATAGGACAGGGGAACACCGGGGAGCTGTTTTTT. Protein sequence: CASSIGQGNTGELFF. This chain joins TRBV5-1 and TRBJ2-2; 8 positions match TRBD1. Germline loops: CDR1 SGHRS, CDR2 YFSETQ. CDR3 length: 15 residues. Unmatched junction bases numbered 3, after V lost 4 bases and J lost 1 base.

This chain joins TRBV5-4 and TRBJ2-5; 8 bases are shared with TRBD2. The J segment lost 2 bases and the V segment lost 3 bases, leaving 3 bases of the junction unmatched. Looked up from germline, CDR1 is SGHNT and CDR2 is YYREEE (reference sequence). The CDR3 is 14 amino acids. The CDR3: CASSSQRGQETQYF. The CDR3 DNA is TGTGCCAGCAGCTCCCAGCGGGGGCAAGAGACCCAGTACTTC.